This T cell receptor beta chain was profiled in a study of T cell repertoires and HLA-DP antigens. Study-level findings and limits: Responder cells were total CD4+ cells with a HeLa antigen-presenting system. Average cumulative frequency of previously undetected clones was about 40% against one allele and around 50% against the other.

Average purity of the negatively selected CD4+ T cells was about 98%. The CDR3 spans 13 residues. Germline-derived CDR1 and CDR2 are SNHLY and FYNNEI. Trimming stripped 7 bases from V and 9 bases from J, with 19 bases between. Primers targeted 54 TRBV and 13 TRBJ segments. Generated by immunoSEQ multiplex PCR, the TCRdb table keeps only in-frame clones and is missing some. Here the sample spans around 100,000 clones, 92% being singletons. In the case of this clone: The antigen is undetermined.

Material: CD4+ T cells from PBMCs. The chain recombines TRBV2 with TRBJ2-7; a weak D match, TRBD2 (5 bases). This receptor was identified in a woman between 18 and 29 years old in good health and CMV-seronegative. The CDR3 DNA follows: TGTGCCAGCAACTCCGGACTCGATCGGGGGCAGTACTTC. Its protein product is CASNSGLDRGQYF.